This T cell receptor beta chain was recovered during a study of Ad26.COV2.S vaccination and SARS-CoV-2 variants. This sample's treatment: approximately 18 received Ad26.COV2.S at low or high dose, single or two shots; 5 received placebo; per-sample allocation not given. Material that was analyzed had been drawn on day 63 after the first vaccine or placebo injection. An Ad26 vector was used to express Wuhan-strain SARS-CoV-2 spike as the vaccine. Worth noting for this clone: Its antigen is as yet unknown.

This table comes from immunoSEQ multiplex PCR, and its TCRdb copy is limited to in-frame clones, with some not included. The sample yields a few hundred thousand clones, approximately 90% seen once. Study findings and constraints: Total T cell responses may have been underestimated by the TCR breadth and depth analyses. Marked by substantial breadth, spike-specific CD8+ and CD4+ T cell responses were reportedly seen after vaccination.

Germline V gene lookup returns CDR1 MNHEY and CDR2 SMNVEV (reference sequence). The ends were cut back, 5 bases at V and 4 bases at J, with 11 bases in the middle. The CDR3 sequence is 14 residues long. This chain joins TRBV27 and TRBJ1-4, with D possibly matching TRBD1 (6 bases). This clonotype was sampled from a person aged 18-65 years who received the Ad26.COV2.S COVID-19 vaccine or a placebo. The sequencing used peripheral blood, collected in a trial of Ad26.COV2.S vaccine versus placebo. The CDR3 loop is CASSLGGVNEKLFF. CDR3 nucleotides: TGTGCCAGCAGTCTAGGGGGGGTTAATGAAAAACTGTTTTTT.